This is a list of T cell receptor beta chains from one sample in a study of T-cell reconstitution after alpha-beta-depleted transplantation in children. TCRdb re-called the PCR reads with MiXCR, one entry per CDR3 protein. In the table there are hundreds of thousands of distinct CDR3 sequences, under 15% of which are singletons. Sequences were derived from PBMCs, mostly from graft donor cells, sampled 360 days after TCRalphabeta/CD19-depleted stem cell transplant. The receptor source for this set is a male patient aged 10-17 years who had a stem cell transplant for acute myeloid leukemia, so the T cells may come from the graft donor. CDR3s include the opening cysteine and the closing phenylalanine or tryptophan. Fields, in order: J gene, D gene, V gene, clone size, CDR3 protein. The D gene is left open where the match is weak. Rows give clone size only sometimes, using once, few, many, or a class for an expanded clone.

TRBJ2-7,TRBD1,TRBV5-1,many,CASSSAPGQNYEQYF
TRBJ2-1,TRBD2,TRBV6-2/TRBV6-3,-,CASSRGGPGNNEQFF
TRBJ2-5,-,TRBV28,few,CASTPRLHRETQYF
TRBJ2-7,-,TRBV18,few,CASSPINLGSSYEQYF
TRBJ2-7,TRBD1,TRBV7-2,-,CASSYYRGTYEQYF
TRBJ2-3,-,TRBV18,-,CASSPASPRWDTQYF
TRBJ2-1,TRBD2,TRBV3-1,once,CASSQARTSASYNEQFF
TRBJ2-1,-,TRBV27,few,CASNGYRSYNEQFF
TRBJ2-3,-,TRBV27,-,CASSFLIGSVEDTQYF
TRBJ2-7,-,TRBV12-1,-,CARSSRPGNEQYF
TRBJ2-5,TRBD2,TRBV28,-,CASSLMNRGLAGALEETQYF
TRBJ2-5,-,TRBV3-1,few,CASSQARRSTETQYF
TRBJ2-6,-,TRBV4-3,-,CASSQDSPSGANVLTF
TRBJ2-5,-,TRBV7-8,-,CASLPRGEVKTQYF
TRBJ2-1,TRBD2,TRBV30,-,CAWSVPGTSGIEQFF
TRBJ2-7,TRBD1,TRBV29-1,-,CSGSTGGLYEQYF
TRBJ2-3,TRBD1,TRBV20-1,many,CSARTGWDTQYF
TRBJ2-3,TRBD2,TRBV7-2,few,CASSLATTSGSTDTQYF
TRBJ2-2,-,TRBV15,few,CATSSPGGRKGELFF
TRBJ2-7,-,TRBV28,many,CASSDLGGNYEQYF
TRBJ2-7,-,TRBV27,-,CASSLGGLPSSYEQYF
TRBJ1-5,TRBD1,TRBV20-1,-,CSAEWTGRVNSNQPQHF
TRBJ2-1,TRBD2,TRBV20-1,many,CSARPSGTSGSQWQFF
TRBJ2-7,TRBD1,TRBV2,many,CASIQGYEQYF
TRBJ2-4,-,TRBV4-3,few,CASSQIRAPGRNIQYF
TRBJ2-2,TRBD2,TRBV4-1,few,CASRLADVTGELFF
TRBJ2-1,TRBD2,TRBV7-2,-,CASSLASGRRFF
TRBJ2-7,-,TRBV7-2,few,CASSLRNRYEQYF
TRBJ2-1,-,TRBV5-5,-,CASSTVWNEQFF
TRBJ2-3,TRBD2,TRBV28,many,CASSFGFGKAGDGTDTQYF
TRBJ2-1,TRBD2,TRBV3-1,-,CASSQDGTSGTNEQFF
TRBJ2-5,TRBD2,TRBV12-3/TRBV12-4,few,CASSFSELAGVETQYF
TRBJ2-3,TRBD2,TRBV18,once,CASSLLAGGPRDTQYF
TRBJ2-3,TRBD2,TRBV19,many,CASSRLAGGHTDTQYF
TRBJ1-5,-,TRBV29-1,few,CSVVQGTNQPQHF
TRBJ2-2,TRBD2,TRBV7-9,-,CASSLPLAGLTGELFF
TRBJ1-1,TRBD1,TRBV27,-,CASSFGQAPSNTEAFF